Detailed here is one TCR beta chain. The data belong to a study of blood T cell repertoires in COVID-19. At the level of the study: The cDNA or gDNA used as material had been derived from T cells, B-cell-depleted T cells, or PBMCs.

V was clipped by 1 base and J by 2 bases, with 19 bases between them. This CDR3 has 17 residues. CDR1 is GTSNPN, CDR2 SVGIG, per germline (reference sequence). Using immunoSEQ multiplex PCR, the repertoire was profiled, and TCRdb retains in-frame clones only, with some absent. The sample lists approximately 250,000 clones; around 86% were seen once. The V gene is TRBV30, the J gene TRBJ2-3, with D perhaps matching TRBD1 (6 bases). The sample taken for sequencing was peripheral blood. This receptor was obtained from a man aged 30 to 39 who had recovered from COVID-19. The CDR3 spells CAWSGTTHTGLTDTQYF. CDR3 coding DNA: TGTGCCTGGAGTGGAACGACACATACAGGGCTCACAGATACGCAGTATTTT. Full variable domain (outside the CDR3, taken from reference TRBV30 and TRBJ2-3): SQTIHQWPATLVQPVGSPLSLECTVEGTSNPNLYWYRQAAGRGLQLLFYSVGIGQISSEVPQNLSASRPQDRQFILSSKKLLLSDSGFYLCAWSGTTHTGLTDTQYFGPGTRLTVL.